This entry features one T cell receptor beta chain sequence. The target antigen is unknown. Expressed TCRB transcripts were sequenced because the entire RNA isolate underwent reverse transcription. Clones were sequenced by immunoSEQ multiplex PCR, and TCRdb holds only the in-frame ones, with some missing. The sample lists some 140,000 clones, 9% occurring once. The data derive from a study of beta chain features in type 1 diabetes. Study results and limitations: Researchers report that Type 1 diabetes patients had moderately but significantly shorter TCRB CDR3s across all four CD4+ subsets.

V gave up 0 bases and J gave up 7 bases, with 6 bases separating them. The germline V gene encodes CDR1 MGHDK and CDR2 SYGVNS. CDR3 length: 12 amino acids. The sequenced sample was central memory CD4+ T cells from blood. V usage is TRBV25-1 and J usage is TRBJ1-2; D gene ambiguous. The receptor was derived from a man aged 30 to 45 with type 1 diabetes. CDR3 amino acids: CASSEYTVGYTF. Written as DNA, the CDR3 is TGTGCCAGCAGTGAATATACGGTTGGCTACACCTTC.